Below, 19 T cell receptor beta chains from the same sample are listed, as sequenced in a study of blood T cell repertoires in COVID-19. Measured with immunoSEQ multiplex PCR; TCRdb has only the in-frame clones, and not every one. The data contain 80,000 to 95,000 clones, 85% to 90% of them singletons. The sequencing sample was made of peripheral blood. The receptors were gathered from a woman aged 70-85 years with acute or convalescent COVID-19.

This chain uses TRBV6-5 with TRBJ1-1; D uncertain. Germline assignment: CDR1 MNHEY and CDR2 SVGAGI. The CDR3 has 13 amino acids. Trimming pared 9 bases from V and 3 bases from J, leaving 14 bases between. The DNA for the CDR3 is TGTGCCAGTTATCGGGAGGTGGACACTGAAGCTTTCTTT. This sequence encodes CASYREVDTEAFF.

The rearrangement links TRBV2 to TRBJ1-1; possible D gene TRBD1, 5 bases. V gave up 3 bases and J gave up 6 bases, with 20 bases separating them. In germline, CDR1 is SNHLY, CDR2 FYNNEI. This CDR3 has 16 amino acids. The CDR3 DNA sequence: TGTGCCAGCAGTGAGGTTTTGGACACGGTATACGCTGAAGCTTTCTTT. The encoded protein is CASSEVLDTVYAEAFF.

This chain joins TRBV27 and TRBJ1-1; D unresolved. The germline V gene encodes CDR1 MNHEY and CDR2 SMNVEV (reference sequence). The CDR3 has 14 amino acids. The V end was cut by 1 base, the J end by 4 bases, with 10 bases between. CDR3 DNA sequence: TGTGCCAGCAGTTTATTGGAGAGAACCACTGAAGCTTTCTTT. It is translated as CASSLLERTTEAFF.

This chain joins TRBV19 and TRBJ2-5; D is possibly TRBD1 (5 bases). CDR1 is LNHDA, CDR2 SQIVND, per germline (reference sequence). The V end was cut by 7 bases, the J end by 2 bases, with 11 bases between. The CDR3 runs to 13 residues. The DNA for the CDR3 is TGTGCCAGTACAAAAGACAGACAAGAGACCCAGTACTTC. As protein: CASTKDRQETQYF. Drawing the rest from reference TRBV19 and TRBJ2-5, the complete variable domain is DGGITQSPKYLFRKEGQNVTLSCEQNLNHDAMYWYRQDPGQGLRLIYYSQIVNDFQKGDIAEGYSVSREKKESFPLTVTSAQKNPTAFYLCASTKDRQETQYFGPGTRLLVL.

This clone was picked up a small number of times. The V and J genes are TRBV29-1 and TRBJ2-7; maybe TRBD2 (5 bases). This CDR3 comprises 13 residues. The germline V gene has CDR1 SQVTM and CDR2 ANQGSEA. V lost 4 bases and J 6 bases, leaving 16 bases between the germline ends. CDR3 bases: TGCAGCGTTGTGAAACTAGACACGGGCGAGCAGTACGTC. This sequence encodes CSVVKLDTGEQYV.

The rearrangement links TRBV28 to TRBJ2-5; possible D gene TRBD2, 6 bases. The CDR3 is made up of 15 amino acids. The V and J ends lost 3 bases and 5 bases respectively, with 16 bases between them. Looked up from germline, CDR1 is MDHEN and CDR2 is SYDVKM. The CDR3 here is CASSLSGEGGETQYF. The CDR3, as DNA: TGTGCCAGCAGTTTGTCGGGGGAAGGAGGGGAGACCCAGTACTTC.

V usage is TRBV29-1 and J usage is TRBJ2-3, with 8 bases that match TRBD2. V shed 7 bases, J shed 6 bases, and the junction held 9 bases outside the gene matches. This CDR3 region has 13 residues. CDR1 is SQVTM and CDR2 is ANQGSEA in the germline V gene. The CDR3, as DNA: TGCAGCGGCCTTAGCGGGAAAAGGGATACGCAGTATTTT. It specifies CSGLSGKRDTQYF.

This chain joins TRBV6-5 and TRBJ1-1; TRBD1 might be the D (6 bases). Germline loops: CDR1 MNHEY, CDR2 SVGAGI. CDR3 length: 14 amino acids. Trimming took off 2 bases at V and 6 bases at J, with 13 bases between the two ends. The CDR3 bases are TGTGCCAGCAGTTACCGCAGGGGCGTAGCTGAAGCTTTCTTT. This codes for CASSYRRGVAEAFF.

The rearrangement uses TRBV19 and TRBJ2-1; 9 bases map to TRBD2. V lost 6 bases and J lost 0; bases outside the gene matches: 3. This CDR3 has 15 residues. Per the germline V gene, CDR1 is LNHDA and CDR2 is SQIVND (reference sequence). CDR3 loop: CASSLAGVSYNEQFF. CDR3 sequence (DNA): TGTGCCAGTAGCTTAGCGGGAGTCTCCTACAATGAGCAGTTCTTC. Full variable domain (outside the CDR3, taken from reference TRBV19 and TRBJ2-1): DGGITQSPKYLFRKEGQNVTLSCEQNLNHDAMYWYRQDPGQGLRLIYYSQIVNDFQKGDIAEGYSVSREKKESFPLTVTSAQKNPTAFYLCASSLAGVSYNEQFFGPGTRLTVL.

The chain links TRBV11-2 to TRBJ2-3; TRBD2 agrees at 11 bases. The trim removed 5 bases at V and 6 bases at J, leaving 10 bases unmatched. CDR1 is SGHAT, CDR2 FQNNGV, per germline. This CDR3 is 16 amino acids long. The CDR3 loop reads CASSPVAGGPRDTQYF. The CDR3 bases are TGTGCCAGCAGCCCCGTAGCGGGAGGGCCGAGGGATACGCAGTATTTT.

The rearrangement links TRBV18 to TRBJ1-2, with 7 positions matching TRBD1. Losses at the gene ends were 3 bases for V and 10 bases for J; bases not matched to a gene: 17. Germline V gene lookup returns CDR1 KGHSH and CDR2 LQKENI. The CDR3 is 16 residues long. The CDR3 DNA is TGTGCCAGCTCACCTCGAGATAACAGGGGTACGAGTGACTACACCTTC. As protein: CASSPRDNRGTSDYTF.

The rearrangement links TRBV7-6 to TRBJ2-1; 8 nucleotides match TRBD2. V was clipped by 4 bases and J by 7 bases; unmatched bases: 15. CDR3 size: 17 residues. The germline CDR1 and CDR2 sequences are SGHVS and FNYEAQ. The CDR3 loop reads CASSSQRPGLAENEQFF. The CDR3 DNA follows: TGTGCCAGCAGCTCACAAAGGCCCGGACTAGCCGAAAATGAGCAGTTCTTC.

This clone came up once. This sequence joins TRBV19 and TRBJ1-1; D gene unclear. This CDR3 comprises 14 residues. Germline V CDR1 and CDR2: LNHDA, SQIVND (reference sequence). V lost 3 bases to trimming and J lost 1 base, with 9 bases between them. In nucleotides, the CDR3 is TGTGCCAGTAGTATTGGGCGGGGGAACACTGAAGCTTTCTTT. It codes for CASSIGRGNTEAFF.

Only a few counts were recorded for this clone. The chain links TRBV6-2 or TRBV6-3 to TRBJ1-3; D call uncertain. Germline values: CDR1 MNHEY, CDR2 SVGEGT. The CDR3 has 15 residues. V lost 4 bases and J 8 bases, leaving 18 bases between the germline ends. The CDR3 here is CASSLSALSSDTIYF. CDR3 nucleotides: TGTGCCAGCAGTTTATCAGCGTTATCGTCGGACACCATATATTTT.

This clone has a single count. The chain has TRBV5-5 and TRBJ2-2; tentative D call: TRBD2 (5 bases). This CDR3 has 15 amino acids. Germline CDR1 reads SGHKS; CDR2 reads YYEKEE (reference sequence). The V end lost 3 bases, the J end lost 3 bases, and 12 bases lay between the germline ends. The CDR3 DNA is TGTGCCAGCAGCTCGCCGGAGGTGGACACCGGGGAGCTGTTTTTT. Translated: CASSSPEVDTGELFF.

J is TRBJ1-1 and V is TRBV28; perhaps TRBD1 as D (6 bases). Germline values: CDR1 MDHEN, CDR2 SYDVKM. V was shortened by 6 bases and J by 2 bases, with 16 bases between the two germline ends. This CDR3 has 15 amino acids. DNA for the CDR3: TGTGCCAGCAGAGCCTTTAGGACAGACAACACTGAAGCTTTCTTT. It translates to CASRAFRTDNTEAFF.

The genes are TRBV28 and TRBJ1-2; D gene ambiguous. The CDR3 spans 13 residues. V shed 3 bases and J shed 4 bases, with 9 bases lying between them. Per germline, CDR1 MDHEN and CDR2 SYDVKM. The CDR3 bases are TGTGCCAGCAGTTTTTCCGGGAGCTATGGCTACACCTTC. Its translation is CASSFSGSYGYTF.

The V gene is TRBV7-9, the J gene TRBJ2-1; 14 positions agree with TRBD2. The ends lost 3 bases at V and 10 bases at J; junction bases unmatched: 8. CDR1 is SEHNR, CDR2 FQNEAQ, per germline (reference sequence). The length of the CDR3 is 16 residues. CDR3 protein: CASSLEGLAGVREQFF. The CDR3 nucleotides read TGTGCCAGCAGCTTGGAGGGACTAGCGGGAGTTCGGGAGCAGTTCTTC.

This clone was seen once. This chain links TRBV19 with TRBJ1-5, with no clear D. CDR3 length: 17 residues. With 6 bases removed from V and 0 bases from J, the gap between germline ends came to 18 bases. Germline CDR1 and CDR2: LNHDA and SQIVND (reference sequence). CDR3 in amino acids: CASSQNRQVYSNQPQHF. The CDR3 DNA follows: TGTGCCAGTAGCCAAAACCGACAAGTCTATAGCAATCAGCCCCAGCATTTT.